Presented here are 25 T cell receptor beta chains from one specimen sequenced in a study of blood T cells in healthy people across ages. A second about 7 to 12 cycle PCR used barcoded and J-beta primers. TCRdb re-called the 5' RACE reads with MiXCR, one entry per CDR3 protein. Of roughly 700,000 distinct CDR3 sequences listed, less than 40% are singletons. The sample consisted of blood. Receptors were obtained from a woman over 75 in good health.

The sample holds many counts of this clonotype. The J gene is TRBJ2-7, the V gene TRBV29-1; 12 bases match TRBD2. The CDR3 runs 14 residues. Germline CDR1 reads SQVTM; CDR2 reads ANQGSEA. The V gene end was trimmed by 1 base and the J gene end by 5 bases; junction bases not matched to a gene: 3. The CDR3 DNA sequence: TGCAGCGTTGAAGTAGGACTAGCGGGGAACGAGCAGTACTTC. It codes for CSVEVGLAGNEQYF.

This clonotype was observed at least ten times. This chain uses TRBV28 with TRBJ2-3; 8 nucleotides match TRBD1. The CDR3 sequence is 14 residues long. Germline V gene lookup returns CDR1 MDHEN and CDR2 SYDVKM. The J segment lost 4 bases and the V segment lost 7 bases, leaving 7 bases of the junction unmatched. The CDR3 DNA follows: TGTGCCAGCACCACGCAGGGGGCCGCAGATACGCAGTATTTT. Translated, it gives CASTTQGAADTQYF.

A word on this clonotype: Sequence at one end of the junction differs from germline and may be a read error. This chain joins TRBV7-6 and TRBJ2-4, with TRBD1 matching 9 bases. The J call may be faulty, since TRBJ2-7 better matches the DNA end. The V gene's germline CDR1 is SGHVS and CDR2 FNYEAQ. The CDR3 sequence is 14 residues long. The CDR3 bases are TGTGCCAACAGCTGCACAGGGGGCGCCTACGAGCAGTACTTC. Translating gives CANSCTGGAYEQYF.

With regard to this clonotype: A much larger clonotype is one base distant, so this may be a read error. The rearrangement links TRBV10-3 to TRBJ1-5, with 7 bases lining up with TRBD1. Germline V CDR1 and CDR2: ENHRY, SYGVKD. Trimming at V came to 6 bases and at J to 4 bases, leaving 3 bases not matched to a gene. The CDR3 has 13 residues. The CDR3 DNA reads TGTGCCATCAGGGGACAGCAGAATCAGCCCCAGCATTTT. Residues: CAIRGQQNQPQHF.

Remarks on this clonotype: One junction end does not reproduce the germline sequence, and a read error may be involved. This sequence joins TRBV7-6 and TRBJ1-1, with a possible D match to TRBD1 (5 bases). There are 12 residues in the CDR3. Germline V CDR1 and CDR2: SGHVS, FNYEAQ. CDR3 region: CASSQGGTGAFF. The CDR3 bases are TGTGCCAGCAGCCAGGGTGGAACTGGAGCTTTCTTT.

The CDR3 loop is CASSLIGPDTQYF. The CDR3 DNA sequence: TGTGCCAGCAGTTTAATTGGACCAGATACGCAGTATTTT. This chain connects TRBV28 to TRBJ2-3, with no clear D. Between the trimmed V and J ends, which lost 2 bases and 4 bases, there was a span of 7 bases. CDR3 length: 13 amino acids. From germline, CDR1 is MDHEN and CDR2 SYDVKM.

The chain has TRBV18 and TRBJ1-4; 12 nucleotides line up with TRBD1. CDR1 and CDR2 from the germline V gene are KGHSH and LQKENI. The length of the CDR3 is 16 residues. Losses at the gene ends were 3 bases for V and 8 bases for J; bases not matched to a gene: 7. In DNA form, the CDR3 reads TGTGCCAGCTCACCGAAGGGACAGGGGGCGTGGGAAAAACTGTTTTTT. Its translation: CASSPKGQGAWEKLFF.

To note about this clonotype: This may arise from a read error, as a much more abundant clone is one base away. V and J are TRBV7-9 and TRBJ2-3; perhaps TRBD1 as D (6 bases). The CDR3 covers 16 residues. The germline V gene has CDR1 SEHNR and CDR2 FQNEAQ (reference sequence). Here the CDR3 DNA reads TGTGCCGGCAGACAGACAGGATCCTCTAGCACAGATACGCAGTATTTT. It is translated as CAGRQTGSSSTDTQYF. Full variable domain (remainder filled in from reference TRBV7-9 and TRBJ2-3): DTGVSQNPRHKITKRGQNVTFRCDPISEHNRLYWYRQTLGQGPEFLTYFQNEAQLEKSRLLSDRFSAERPKGSFSTLEIQRTEQGDSAMYLCAGRQTGSSSTDTQYFGPGTRLTVL.

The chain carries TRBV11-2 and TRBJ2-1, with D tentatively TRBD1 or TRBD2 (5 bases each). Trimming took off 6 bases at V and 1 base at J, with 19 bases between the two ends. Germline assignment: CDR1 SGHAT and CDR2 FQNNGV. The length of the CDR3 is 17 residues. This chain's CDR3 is CASREGSLGESYNEQFF. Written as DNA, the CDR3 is TGTGCCAGCAGAGAGGGGAGTCTGGGGGAATCCTACAATGAGCAGTTCTTC.

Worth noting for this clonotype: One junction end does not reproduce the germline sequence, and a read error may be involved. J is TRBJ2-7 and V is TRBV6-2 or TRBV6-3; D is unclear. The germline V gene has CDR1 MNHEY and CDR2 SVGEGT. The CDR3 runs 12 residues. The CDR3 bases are TGTGCCGGCAGCCCTAGGGCCCGCGAGCAGTACTTC. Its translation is CAGSPRAREQYF.

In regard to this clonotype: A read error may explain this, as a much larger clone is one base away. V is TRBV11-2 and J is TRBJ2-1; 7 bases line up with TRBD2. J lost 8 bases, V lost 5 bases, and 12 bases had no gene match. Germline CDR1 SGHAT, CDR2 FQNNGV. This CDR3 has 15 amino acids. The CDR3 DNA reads TGTGCCAGCAGCCACCAGTGGGGGGGTACGGATGAGCAGTTCTTC. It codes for CASSHQWGGTDEQFF. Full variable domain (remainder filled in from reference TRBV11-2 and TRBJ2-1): EAGVAQSPRYKIIEKRQSVAFWCNPISGHATLYWYQQILGQGPKLLIQFQNNGVVDDSQLPKDRFSAERLKGVDSTLKIQPAKLEDSAVYLCASSHQWGGTDEQFFGPGTRLTVL.

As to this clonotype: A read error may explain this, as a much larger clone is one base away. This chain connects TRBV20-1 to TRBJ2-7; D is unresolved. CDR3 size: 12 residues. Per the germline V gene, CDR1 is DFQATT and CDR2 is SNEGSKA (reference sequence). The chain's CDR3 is CSAYSSNYGQYF. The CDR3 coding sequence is TGCAGTGCTTATAGTTCAAACTACGGGCAGTACTTC.

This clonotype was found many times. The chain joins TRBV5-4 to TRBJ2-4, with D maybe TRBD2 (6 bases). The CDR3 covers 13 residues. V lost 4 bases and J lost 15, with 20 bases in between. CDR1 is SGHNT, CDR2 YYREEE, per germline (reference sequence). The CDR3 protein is CASSQTSSGESYF. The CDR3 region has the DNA TGTGCCAGCAGCCAAACTAGCTCAGGAGAGTCGTACTTC. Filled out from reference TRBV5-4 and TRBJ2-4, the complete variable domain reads ETGVTQSPTHLIKTRGQQVTLRCSSQSGHNTVSWYQQALGQGPQFIFQYYREEENGRGNFPPRFSGLQFPNYSSELNVNALELDDSALYLCASSQTSSGESYFGAGTRLSVL.

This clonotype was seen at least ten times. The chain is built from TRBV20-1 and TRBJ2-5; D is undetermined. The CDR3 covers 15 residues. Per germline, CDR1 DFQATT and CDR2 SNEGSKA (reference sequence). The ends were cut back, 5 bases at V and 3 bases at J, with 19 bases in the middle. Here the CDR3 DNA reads TGCAGTGCTGTCGACCTGCTACTGTCGGAAGAGACCCAGTACTTC. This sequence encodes CSAVDLLLSEETQYF.

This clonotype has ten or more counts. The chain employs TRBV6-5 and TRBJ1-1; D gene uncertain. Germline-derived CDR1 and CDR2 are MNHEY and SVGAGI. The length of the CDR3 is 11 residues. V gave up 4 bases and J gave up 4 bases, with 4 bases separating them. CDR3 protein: CASSSPTEAFF. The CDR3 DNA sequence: TGTGCCAGCAGTTCCCCCACTGAAGCTTTCTTT.

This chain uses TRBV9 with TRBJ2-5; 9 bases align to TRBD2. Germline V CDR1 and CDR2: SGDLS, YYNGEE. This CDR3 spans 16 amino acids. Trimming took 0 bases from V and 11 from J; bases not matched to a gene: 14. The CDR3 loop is CASSVAGLAGRDEQYF. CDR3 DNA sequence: TGTGCCAGCAGCGTAGCAGGGCTAGCGGGGAGGGATGAGCAGTACTTC.

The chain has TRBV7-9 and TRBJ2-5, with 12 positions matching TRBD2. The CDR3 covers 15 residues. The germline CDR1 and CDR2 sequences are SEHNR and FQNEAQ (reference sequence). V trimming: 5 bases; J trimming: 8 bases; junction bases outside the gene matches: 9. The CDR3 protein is CASSVPSGGAETQYF. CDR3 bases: TGTGCCAGCAGCGTACCTAGCGGGGGGGCGGAAACCCAGTACTTC.

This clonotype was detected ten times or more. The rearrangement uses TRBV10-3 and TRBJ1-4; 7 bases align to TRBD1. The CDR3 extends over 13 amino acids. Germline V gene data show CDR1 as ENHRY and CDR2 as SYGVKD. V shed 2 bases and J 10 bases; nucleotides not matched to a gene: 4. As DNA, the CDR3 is TGTGCCATCAGTGAGGACAGGGAAGGAAAACTGTTTTTT. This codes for CAISEDREGKLFF.

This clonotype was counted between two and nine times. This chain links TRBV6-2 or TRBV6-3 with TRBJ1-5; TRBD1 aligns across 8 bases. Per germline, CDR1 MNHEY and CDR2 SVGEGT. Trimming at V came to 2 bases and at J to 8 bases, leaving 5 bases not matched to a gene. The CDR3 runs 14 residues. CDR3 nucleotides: TGTGCCAGCAGTTACGTCGACAGGGGCAAGCCCCAGCATTTT. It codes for CASSYVDRGKPQHF.

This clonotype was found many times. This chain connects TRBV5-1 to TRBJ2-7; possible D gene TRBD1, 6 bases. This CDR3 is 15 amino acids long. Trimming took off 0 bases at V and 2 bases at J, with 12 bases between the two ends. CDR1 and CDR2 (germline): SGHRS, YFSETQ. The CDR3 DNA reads TGCGCCAGCAGCTTGGGGCAGGGGTTAGCCTACGAGCAGTACTTC. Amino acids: CASSLGQGLAYEQYF. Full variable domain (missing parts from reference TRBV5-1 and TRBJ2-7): KAGVTQTPRYLIKTRGQQVTLSCSPISGHRSVSWYQQTPGQGLQFLFEYFSETQRNKGNFPGRFSGRQFSNSRSEMNVSTLELGDSALYLCASSLGQGLAYEQYFGPGTRLTVT.

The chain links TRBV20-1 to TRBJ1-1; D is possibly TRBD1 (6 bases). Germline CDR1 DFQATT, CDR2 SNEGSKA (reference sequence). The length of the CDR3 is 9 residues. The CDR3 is CSPAGAAFF. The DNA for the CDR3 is TGCAGCCCTGCAGGGGCAGCTTTCTTT.

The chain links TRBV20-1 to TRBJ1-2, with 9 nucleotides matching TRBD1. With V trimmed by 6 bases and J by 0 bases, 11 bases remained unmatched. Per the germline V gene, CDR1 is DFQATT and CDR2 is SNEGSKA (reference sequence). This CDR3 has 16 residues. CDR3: CSATPGQGSSNYGYTF. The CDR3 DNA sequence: TGCAGTGCGACGCCGGGACAGGGATCTTCTAACTATGGCTACACCTTC.

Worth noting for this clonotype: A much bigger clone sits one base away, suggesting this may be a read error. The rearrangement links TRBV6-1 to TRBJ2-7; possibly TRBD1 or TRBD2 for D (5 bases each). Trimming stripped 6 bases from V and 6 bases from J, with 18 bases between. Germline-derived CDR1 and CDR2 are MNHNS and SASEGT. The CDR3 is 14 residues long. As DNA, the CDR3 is TGTGCCAGCAGGGCCGGGACGGCGAGAAGCGAGCAGTACTTC. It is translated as CASRAGTARSEQYF.

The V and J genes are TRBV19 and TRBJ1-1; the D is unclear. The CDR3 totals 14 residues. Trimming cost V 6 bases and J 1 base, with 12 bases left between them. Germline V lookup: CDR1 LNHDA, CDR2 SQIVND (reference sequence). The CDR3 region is CASSEWLGNTEAFF. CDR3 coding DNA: TGTGCCAGTAGCGAGTGGCTGGGGAACACTGAAGCTTTCTTT.

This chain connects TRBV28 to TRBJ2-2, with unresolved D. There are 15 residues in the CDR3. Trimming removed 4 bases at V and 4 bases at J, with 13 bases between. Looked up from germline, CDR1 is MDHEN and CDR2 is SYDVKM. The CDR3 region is CASSYSPMSTGELFF. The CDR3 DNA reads TGTGCCAGCAGTTACAGCCCGATGAGCACCGGGGAGCTGTTTTTT.